This TCR beta chain is from a study of patients and donors after allogeneic stem cell transplantation (dated by TCRdb to about 2020). In its sample, this clonotype was seen a few times. Its antigen is still unknown. No base quality information exists; no much larger clone differs at one position. Between the V and J ends, shortened by 2 bases and 0 bases respectively, the junction contains 5 bases. From cysteine to phenylalanine, the CDR3 is 14 amino acids long. Of the read, only the CDR3 DNA is kept; its 42 bases are in frame from base 1. CDR1 is given as KGHDR and CDR2 as SFDVKD, both from the germline V gene. To prepare the library, RT-PCR was applied. The listed sequencing device is NextSeq 550. The public reads were reanalyzed by TCRdb: fastp trimming at Q25, MiXCR alignment, in-frame beta chains only. Identical CDR3 proteins give one entry, which carries the most common genes and DNA. The sample profile shows about a million distinct CDR3 sequences; roughly 17% of them were found once. The ten most abundant clones make up around 6% of the sample.

The TCR sequence derives from a human donor who was either an allogeneic HSCT recipient or a stem cell or donor lymphocyte infusion donor (not recorded which). It is not recorded whose cells these are; they may come from a transplant donor. The V and J segments used are TRBV24-1 and TRBJ2-3; the D gene identity is not certain. Material: blood, either unsorted or a sorted T cell fraction (not recorded which). The DNA reads TGTGCCACCAGTGATTGGGCCAGCACAGATACGCAGTATTTT. Translated, this is CATSDWASTDTQYF.